The rows below give T cell receptor beta chains drawn from one sample of a study of blood T cell repertoires in COVID-19. The table came from immunoSEQ multiplex PCR; TCRdb's copy has only in-frame clones and leaves some out. The sample lists some 250,000 clones, about 90% occurring once. Sequencing was performed on peripheral blood. The receptors shown here come from a woman aged 25 to 39 who had recovered from COVID-19. The CDR3 runs from the conserved cysteine through the conserved F or W. The order of the fields is clone size, J gene, V gene, D gene, CDR3 DNA, CDR3 protein. D genes are given only for firm matches. Clone size is stated in some rows and not others, as once, few, many or a class when expanded.

clone_size: NA
j_call: TRBJ1-2
v_call: TRBV27
d_call: TRBD1
cdr3_nt: TGTGCCAGCAGTTCCCCCCTCGCGGGACAGGGAGGATCTGTGTATGGCTACACCTTC
cdr3_aa: CASSSPLAGQGGSVYGYTF

clone_size: few
j_call: TRBJ2-2
v_call: TRBV28
d_call: TRBD2
cdr3_nt: TGTGCCAGCAGTTTAAGGCGGGGGGGAGGTGAGGAGCTGTTTTTT
cdr3_aa: CASSLRRGGGEELFF

clone_size: NA
j_call: TRBJ1-5
v_call: TRBV19
d_call: TRBD1
cdr3_nt: TGTGCCAGCACAGGGGGAGGTCAGCCCCAGCATTTT
cdr3_aa: CASTGGGQPQHF

clone_size: NA
j_call: TRBJ2-7
v_call: TRBV5-6
d_call: NA
cdr3_nt: TGTGCCAGCAGCTTGGGCGGAGGGGTTTACGAGCAGTACTTC
cdr3_aa: CASSLGGGVYEQYF

clone_size: NA
j_call: TRBJ2-1
v_call: TRBV19
d_call: NA
cdr3_nt: TGTGCCAGTAGCTGGGGGGGGGCCGGTGAGCAGTTCTTC
cdr3_aa: CASSWGGAGEQFF

clone_size: NA
j_call: TRBJ1-6
v_call: TRBV6-5
d_call: NA
cdr3_nt: TGTGCCAGCAGTTACGCCGTGGCCAATTCACCCCTCCACTTT
cdr3_aa: CASSYAVANSPLHF

clone_size: NA
j_call: TRBJ1-2
v_call: TRBV6-5
d_call: TRBD1
cdr3_nt: TGTGCCAGCAGTACAGGGGGTGGTTTTGGCTACACCTTC
cdr3_aa: CASSTGGGFGYTF

clone_size: few
j_call: TRBJ1-2
v_call: TRBV6-5
d_call: TRBD1
cdr3_nt: TGTGCCAGCAGTTACTCGTCGGGACAGGGGATGTATGGCTACACCTTC
cdr3_aa: CASSYSSGQGMYGYTF

clone_size: NA
j_call: TRBJ2-1
v_call: TRBV5-1
d_call: NA
cdr3_nt: TGCGCCAGCAGCTTGCAACAGGGCTACAATGAGCAGTTCTTC
cdr3_aa: CASSLQQGYNEQFF

clone_size: NA
j_call: TRBJ2-2
v_call: TRBV3-1/TRBV3-2
d_call: TRBD2
cdr3_nt: TGTGCCAGCAGCCAAGATTTAGGACTAGCGGGTACCGGGGAGCTGTTTTTT
cdr3_aa: CASSQDLGLAGTGELFF

clone_size: NA
j_call: TRBJ2-7
v_call: TRBV5-4
d_call: TRBD1
cdr3_nt: TGTGCCAGCAGCCGGGACAGGAACTACGAGCAGTACTTC
cdr3_aa: CASSRDRNYEQYF

clone_size: NA
j_call: TRBJ2-3
v_call: TRBV6-5
d_call: TRBD2
cdr3_nt: TGTGCCAGCAGGAGAGAGCGGGGGGGCCTAGATACGCAGTATTTT
cdr3_aa: CASRRERGGLDTQYF

clone_size: NA
j_call: TRBJ2-5
v_call: TRBV6-5
d_call: NA
cdr3_nt: TGTGCCAGCAGGAACAGGGCAGCGAAGACTGCCCAGTACTTC
cdr3_aa: CASRNRAAKTAQYF

clone_size: NA
j_call: TRBJ1-1
v_call: TRBV29-1
d_call: NA
cdr3_nt: TGCAGCGTTGAATCAGGGGTTGAAGCTTTCTTT
cdr3_aa: CSVESGVEAFF

clone_size: NA
j_call: TRBJ2-1
v_call: TRBV3-1/TRBV3-2
d_call: TRBD2
cdr3_nt: TGTGCCAGCAGGGTGGGACTAGCGGGAAACAATGAGCAGTTCTTC
cdr3_aa: CASRVGLAGNNEQFF

clone_size: NA
j_call: TRBJ2-2
v_call: TRBV19
d_call: TRBD2
cdr3_nt: TGTGCCAGTAGTACCGGACTAGCGGGGGGGCGGAGCGGGGAGCTGTTTTTT
cdr3_aa: CASSTGLAGGRSGELFF

clone_size: NA
j_call: TRBJ1-6
v_call: TRBV9
d_call: NA
cdr3_nt: TGTGCCAGCAGCGTAGAAGGGGGCTCCTATAATTCACCCCTCCACTTT
cdr3_aa: CASSVEGGSYNSPLHF

clone_size: NA
j_call: TRBJ2-1
v_call: TRBV7-9
d_call: NA
cdr3_nt: TGTGCCAGCAGCTTAGTCCAGGGATACAATGAGCAGTTCTTC
cdr3_aa: CASSLVQGYNEQFF

clone_size: NA
j_call: TRBJ2-7
v_call: TRBV7-2
d_call: NA
cdr3_nt: TGTGCCAGCAGCTTAGTTCCCCCTAGCGTACTCGGATACGAGCAGTACTTC
cdr3_aa: CASSLVPPSVLGYEQYF

clone_size: once
j_call: TRBJ2-3
v_call: TRBV10-3
d_call: TRBD1
cdr3_nt: TGTGCCATCAGTGGACCGGGACAGGGGGCAGATACGCAGTATTTT
cdr3_aa: CAISGPGQGADTQYF

clone_size: NA
j_call: TRBJ1-1
v_call: TRBV30
d_call: NA
cdr3_nt: TGTGCCTGGAGAGCCTTATTGAACACTGAAGCTTTCTTT
cdr3_aa: CAWRALLNTEAFF

clone_size: NA
j_call: TRBJ2-5
v_call: TRBV10-3
d_call: TRBD2
cdr3_nt: TGTGCCATCAGTGGGGGACTAGCGGGCTCCCAAGAGACCCAGTACTTC
cdr3_aa: CAISGGLAGSQETQYF

clone_size: NA
j_call: TRBJ2-3
v_call: TRBV16
d_call: NA
cdr3_nt: TGTGCCAGCAGCCAAACGACTAGTTATACGCAGTATTTT
cdr3_aa: CASSQTTSYTQYF

clone_size: NA
j_call: TRBJ2-7
v_call: TRBV19
d_call: NA
cdr3_nt: TGTGCCAGTAGTATTTTTCAGGGTACCACCTACGAGCAGTACTTC
cdr3_aa: CASSIFQGTTYEQYF

clone_size: NA
j_call: TRBJ1-1
v_call: TRBV15
d_call: TRBD1
cdr3_nt: TGTGCCACCAGCCCGGGACAGGGTGAAGCTTTCTTT
cdr3_aa: CATSPGQGEAFF

clone_size: NA
j_call: TRBJ1-2
v_call: TRBV11-2
d_call: TRBD1
cdr3_nt: TGTGCCAGCAGCTTAGTACTCTCCCCGGACAGGGTTGGCGGCTACACCTTC
cdr3_aa: CASSLVLSPDRVGGYTF

clone_size: once
j_call: TRBJ2-7
v_call: TRBV19
d_call: TRBD2
cdr3_nt: TGTGCCAGTAGTTTTAACTCGGGAGGCTACGAGCAGTACTTC
cdr3_aa: CASSFNSGGYEQYF

clone_size: NA
j_call: TRBJ2-3
v_call: TRBV18
d_call: NA
cdr3_nt: TGTGCCAGCTCACCACTTCTACAGGCCCCAGATACGCAGTATTTT
cdr3_aa: CASSPLLQAPDTQYF

clone_size: NA
j_call: TRBJ2-5
v_call: TRBV18
d_call: TRBD1
cdr3_nt: TGTGCCACCCAACAGGGGGCTTTGGAGACCCAGTACTTC
cdr3_aa: CATQQGALETQYF

clone_size: NA
j_call: TRBJ2-2
v_call: TRBV7-3
d_call: TRBD1
cdr3_nt: TGTGCCAGCAGAGCGACAGGGGTCAGGACCGGGGAGCTGTTTTTT
cdr3_aa: CASRATGVRTGELFF

clone_size: NA
j_call: TRBJ1-2
v_call: TRBV3-1/TRBV3-2
d_call: TRBD1
cdr3_nt: TGTGCCAGCAGCCAAGTCGGGACAGGGAGAAACTATGGCTACACCTTC
cdr3_aa: CASSQVGTGRNYGYTF

clone_size: once
j_call: TRBJ1-1
v_call: TRBV11-1
d_call: NA
cdr3_nt: TGTGCCAGCAGCTTAAGAGAAATGAACACTGAAGCTTTCTTT
cdr3_aa: CASSLREMNTEAFF

clone_size: NA
j_call: TRBJ1-5
v_call: TRBV27
d_call: NA
cdr3_nt: TGTGCCAGCAGTCCCCTCCTCAATCAGCCCCAGCATTTT
cdr3_aa: CASSPLLNQPQHF

clone_size: NA
j_call: TRBJ2-2
v_call: TRBV13
d_call: TRBD2
cdr3_nt: TGTGCCAGCAGCTTAACCCCCGCGGGGGGACACACCGGGGAGCTGTTTTTT
cdr3_aa: CASSLTPAGGHTGELFF

clone_size: NA
j_call: TRBJ1-5
v_call: TRBV6-5
d_call: TRBD1
cdr3_nt: TGTGCCAGCAGCTCCAATTCCCGGGACAGATCCCAGCATTTT
cdr3_aa: CASSSNSRDRSQHF

clone_size: NA
j_call: TRBJ1-5
v_call: TRBV4-1
d_call: NA
cdr3_nt: TGCGCCAGCAGCCAAGATCCCCCCGGGGGGCTGAATCAGCCCCAGCATTTT
cdr3_aa: CASSQDPPGGLNQPQHF

clone_size: NA
j_call: TRBJ1-2
v_call: TRBV4-1
d_call: NA
cdr3_nt: TGCGCCAGCAGCCAAGGGGCGATGCGCCTCGTCTATGGCTACACCTTC
cdr3_aa: CASSQGAMRLVYGYTF

clone_size: NA
j_call: TRBJ1-4
v_call: TRBV5-4
d_call: NA
cdr3_nt: TGTGCCAGCAGCTCAAGATCCGGGGACTTCGAAAAACTGTTTTTT
cdr3_aa: CASSSRSGDFEKLFF

clone_size: NA
j_call: TRBJ1-6
v_call: TRBV15
d_call: NA
cdr3_nt: TGTGCCACCAGCAGAGATGGGGCACAGGGAGCACCCCTCCACTTT
cdr3_aa: CATSRDGAQGAPLHF

clone_size: NA
j_call: TRBJ2-2
v_call: TRBV30
d_call: TRBD2
cdr3_nt: TGTGCCTGGAGTGTCCCCCTGTGGGAGGGTGCCGGGGAGCTGTTTTTT
cdr3_aa: CAWSVPLWEGAGELFF

clone_size: NA
j_call: TRBJ1-1
v_call: TRBV4-2
d_call: NA
cdr3_nt: TGTGCCAGCAGCCAAGATGAAGAGTCGGTGAGCACTGAAGCTTTCTTT
cdr3_aa: CASSQDEESVSTEAFF

clone_size: NA
j_call: TRBJ2-7
v_call: TRBV7-9
d_call: NA
cdr3_nt: TGTGCCAGCAGCTGGAGCTCCTACGAGCAGTACTTC
cdr3_aa: CASSWSSYEQYF

clone_size: NA
j_call: TRBJ2-5
v_call: TRBV7-3
d_call: NA
cdr3_nt: TGTGCCAGCAGCCCCGACAGGTACCAAGAGACCCAGTACTTC
cdr3_aa: CASSPDRYQETQYF

clone_size: once
j_call: TRBJ2-7
v_call: TRBV14
d_call: TRBD1
cdr3_nt: TGTGCCAGCAGCCCCGGGACAGGGGTGGGCTACGAGCAGTACTTC
cdr3_aa: CASSPGTGVGYEQYF

clone_size: NA
j_call: TRBJ2-7
v_call: TRBV7-2
d_call: NA
cdr3_nt: TGTGCCAGCAGCTCCGAAACAGGGTTAGACTACGAGCAGTACTTC
cdr3_aa: CASSSETGLDYEQYF

clone_size: NA
j_call: TRBJ2-3
v_call: TRBV20-1
d_call: NA
cdr3_nt: TGCAGTGCTAGTTGGTCTGTCGGGGATACGCAGTATTTT
cdr3_aa: CSASWSVGDTQYF

clone_size: NA
j_call: TRBJ1-2
v_call: TRBV3-1/TRBV3-2
d_call: TRBD1
cdr3_nt: TGTGCCAGCAGCCGCCGACAGGGTGGCGCGTTTGGCTACACCTTC
cdr3_aa: CASSRRQGGAFGYTF

clone_size: NA
j_call: TRBJ2-5
v_call: TRBV5-4
d_call: NA
cdr3_nt: TGTGCCAGCAGCTTGGTAATAACGGGGAGAGAGACCCAGTACTTC
cdr3_aa: CASSLVITGRETQYF

clone_size: NA
j_call: TRBJ2-7
v_call: TRBV14
d_call: TRBD1
cdr3_nt: TGTGCCAGCAGCCAAGGCCGGACAGGCTCCTACGAGCAGTACTTC
cdr3_aa: CASSQGRTGSYEQYF

clone_size: NA
j_call: TRBJ1-2
v_call: TRBV5-1
d_call: NA
cdr3_nt: TGCGCCAGCAGACCGGATGGGGGCGCCAACTATGGCTACACCTTC
cdr3_aa: CASRPDGGANYGYTF

clone_size: NA
j_call: TRBJ2-3
v_call: TRBV11-2
d_call: TRBD1
cdr3_nt: TGTGCCAGCAGCCCTACAGGGGGCAGTAGCACAGATACGCAGTATTTT
cdr3_aa: CASSPTGGSSTDTQYF

clone_size: NA
j_call: TRBJ2-7
v_call: TRBV3-1/TRBV3-2
d_call: NA
cdr3_nt: TGTGCCAGCAGCCAAGATGGAGGGCTGAGCTCCTACGAGCAGTACTTC
cdr3_aa: CASSQDGGLSSYEQYF

clone_size: NA
j_call: TRBJ1-4
v_call: TRBV5-1
d_call: TRBD1
cdr3_nt: TGCGCCAGCAGCTTGAGAACAGGGGGAAATGAAAAACTGTTTTTT
cdr3_aa: CASSLRTGGNEKLFF

clone_size: NA
j_call: TRBJ1-2
v_call: TRBV2
d_call: TRBD1
cdr3_nt: TGTGCCAGCAGTGAGCTGAACAGGGGATCGGTAGGCTACACCTTC
cdr3_aa: CASSELNRGSVGYTF

clone_size: NA
j_call: TRBJ1-3
v_call: TRBV18
d_call: TRBD1
cdr3_nt: TGTGCCAGCTCACCTGGGACAGCTGGAAACACCATATATTTT
cdr3_aa: CASSPGTAGNTIYF